The T cell receptor (beta chain) described here comes from a study of T-cell reconstitution after alpha-beta-depleted transplantation in children. At least ten counts were recorded for this clonotype. Its target is unknown. Study-wide findings and caveats: Newly generated T cells supplied most T-cell counts and diversity one year post-transplant. By about two months after transplant, alpha-beta T cells reportedly arose from several hundred graft clones that had expanded.

The library targeted TCRbeta and was prepared with unique molecular identifiers. One entry per CDR3 protein, called by TCRdb with MiXCR from the PCR reads. Among over 150,000 distinct CDR3 sequences listed, 6.6% were seen once. Germline CDR1 is MRHNA and CDR2 is SNTAGT. CDR3 size: 14 residues. J lost 9 bases, V lost 3 bases, and 1 base had no gene match. The receptor's source is a boy aged 2 to 10 with acute lymphoblastic leukemia, due to receive a stem cell transplant. V is TRBV6-4 and J is TRBJ1-6; 11 bases match TRBD1. Sequenced here: PBMCs, sampled before TCRalphabeta/CD19-depleted stem cell transplant. In DNA form, the CDR3 reads TGTGCCAGCAGTGAGGGGACAGGGGGTTCACCCCTCCACTTT. This sequence encodes CASSEGTGGSPLHF.